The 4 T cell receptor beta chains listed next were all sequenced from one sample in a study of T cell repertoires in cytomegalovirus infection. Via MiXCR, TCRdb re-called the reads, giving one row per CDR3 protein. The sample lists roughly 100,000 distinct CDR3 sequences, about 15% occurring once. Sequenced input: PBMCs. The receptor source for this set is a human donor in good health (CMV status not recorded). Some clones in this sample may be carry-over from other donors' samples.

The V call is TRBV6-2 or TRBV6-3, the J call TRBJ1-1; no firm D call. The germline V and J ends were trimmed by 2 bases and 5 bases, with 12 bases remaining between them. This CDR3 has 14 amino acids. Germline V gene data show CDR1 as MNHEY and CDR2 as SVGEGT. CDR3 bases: TGTGCCAGCAGTTACAAGGCCGGAGGGACTGAAGCTTTCTTT. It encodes CASSYKAGGTEAFF.

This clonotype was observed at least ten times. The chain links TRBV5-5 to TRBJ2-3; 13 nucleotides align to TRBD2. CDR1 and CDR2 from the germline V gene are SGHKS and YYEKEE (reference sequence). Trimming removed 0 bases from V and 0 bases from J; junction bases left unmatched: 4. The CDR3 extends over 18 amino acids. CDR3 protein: CASSLELAGGMSTDTQYF. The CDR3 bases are TGTGCCAGCAGCTTGGAACTAGCGGGGGGGATGAGCACAGATACGCAGTATTTT.

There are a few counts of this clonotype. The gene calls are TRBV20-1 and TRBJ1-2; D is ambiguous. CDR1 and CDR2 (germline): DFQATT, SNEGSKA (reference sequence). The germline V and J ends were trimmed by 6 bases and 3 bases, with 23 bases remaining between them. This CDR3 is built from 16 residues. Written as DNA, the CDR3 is TGCAGTGCCCTACTTCGGGAGCTCACCTCGGACTATGGCTACACCTTC. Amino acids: CSALLRELTSDYGYTF.

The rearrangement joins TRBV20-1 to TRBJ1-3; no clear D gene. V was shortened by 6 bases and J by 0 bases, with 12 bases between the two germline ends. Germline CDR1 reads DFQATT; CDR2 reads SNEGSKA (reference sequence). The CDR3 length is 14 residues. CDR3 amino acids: CSATRASSGNTIYF. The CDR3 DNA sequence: TGCAGTGCAACCCGCGCTAGCTCTGGAAACACCATATATTTT.